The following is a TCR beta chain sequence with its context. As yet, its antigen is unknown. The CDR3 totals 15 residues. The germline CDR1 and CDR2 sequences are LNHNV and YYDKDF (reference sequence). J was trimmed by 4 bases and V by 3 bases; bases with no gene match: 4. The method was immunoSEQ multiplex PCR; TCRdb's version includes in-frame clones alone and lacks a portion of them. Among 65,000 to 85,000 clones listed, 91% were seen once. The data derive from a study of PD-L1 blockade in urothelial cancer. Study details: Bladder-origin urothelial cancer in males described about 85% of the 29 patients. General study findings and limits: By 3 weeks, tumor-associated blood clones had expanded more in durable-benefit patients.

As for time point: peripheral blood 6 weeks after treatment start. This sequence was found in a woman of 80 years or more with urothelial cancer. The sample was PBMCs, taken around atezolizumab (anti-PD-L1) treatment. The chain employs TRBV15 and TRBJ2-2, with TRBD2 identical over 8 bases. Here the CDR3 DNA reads TGTGCCACCAGCAGGTCGGGACTAGGCACCGGGGAGCTGTTTTTT. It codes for CATSRSGLGTGELFF.